Following are 25 T cell receptor beta chains from one sample sequenced in a study of T cell responses to AZD1222 COVID-19 vaccine. The method was immunoSEQ multiplex PCR; TCRdb's version includes in-frame clones alone and lacks a portion of them. This sample has about 160,000 clones, with around 89% found just once. Sequencing was performed on peripheral blood, taken on day 0 of AZD1222 vaccination. The source is an adult in good health.

Only one count was recorded for this clone. V usage is TRBV27 and J usage is TRBJ2-1; 10 nucleotides line up with TRBD1. Germline CDR1 and CDR2: MNHEY and SMNVEV (reference sequence). Trimming at V came to 8 bases and at J to 9 bases, leaving 13 bases not matched to a gene. The CDR3 has 15 residues. The DNA of the CDR3 is TGTGCCAGCGGGTTAAACCGGGACAGGGGAACTGAGCAGTTCTTC. Translation: CASGLNRDRGTEQFF.

The chain joins TRBV3-1 (or the pseudogene TRBV3-2) to TRBJ1-6; possible D gene TRBD1, 5 bases. The CDR3 has 15 residues. V gave up 0 bases and J gave up 9 bases, with 12 bases separating them. CDR1 LGHDT and CDR2 YNNKEL come from the germline V gene (reference sequence). For the CDR3, the DNA is TGTGCCAGCAGCCAAGATTGGGCAGGGACTTCACCCCTCCACTTT. This encodes CASSQDWAGTSPLHF.

CDR3 in amino acids: CSVSGGARTGELFF. The CDR3 DNA is TGCAGCGTTAGCGGGGGGGCGCGGACCGGGGAGCTGTTTTTT. This chain joins TRBV29-1 and TRBJ2-2; 10 bases fit TRBD2. The CDR3 sequence is 14 residues long. Germline V gene sequence: CDR1 SQVTM, CDR2 ANQGSEA. The junction had 5 bases not matched to a gene; V was cut back by 5 bases and J by 5 bases.

This chain links TRBV29-1 with TRBJ1-1; D not certain. The CDR3 sequence is 11 residues long. CDR1 SQVTM and CDR2 ANQGSEA come from the germline V gene. Trimming pared 6 bases from V and 1 base from J, leaving 6 bases between. CDR3 protein: CSVLRNTEAFF. In DNA, the CDR3 is TGCAGCGTACTAAGGAACACTGAAGCTTTCTTT.

DNA of the CDR3: TGTGCCAGCAGTTTACGCCAGGGGGCATCGTACGAGCAGTACGTC. Translating gives CASSLRQGASYEQYV. The rearrangement uses TRBV27 and TRBJ2-7, with TRBD1 identical over 8 bases. V shed 2 bases, J shed 4 bases, and the junction held 7 bases outside the gene matches. Germline values: CDR1 MNHEY, CDR2 SMNVEV (reference sequence). The CDR3 consists of 15 residues.

V and J are TRBV5-6 and TRBJ1-1; no reliable D call. Per the germline V gene, CDR1 is SGHDT and CDR2 is YYEEEE. The V end was cut by 0 bases, the J end by 5 bases, with 2 bases between. The CDR3 is 11 residues long. CDR3: CASSLETEAFF. The CDR3 DNA reads TGTGCCAGCAGCTTGGAAACTGAAGCTTTCTTT.

The CDR3: CASSPLDSYNEQFF. Written as DNA, the CDR3 is TGTGCCAGCTCACCATTAGACAGTTACAATGAGCAGTTCTTC. The V call is TRBV18, the J call TRBJ2-1, with D possibly being TRBD1 (5 bases). CDR3 length equals 14 residues. Germline loops: CDR1 KGHSH, CDR2 LQKENI. Trimming took off 2 bases at V and 4 bases at J, with 9 bases between the two ends.

In its sample, this clone was seen once. The gene calls are TRBV6-5 and TRBJ1-1; D ambiguous. This CDR3 has 13 residues. Germline loops: CDR1 MNHEY, CDR2 SVGAGI. Deletions cut 2 bases from V and 1 base from J, with 5 bases between. The CDR3 coding sequence is TGTGCCAGCAGTTACCGAGCGAACACTGAAGCTTTCTTT. Translation: CASSYRANTEAFF.

On this clone: The sample contains more than one DNA sequence encoding this CDR3. This chain uses TRBV12-3 or TRBV12-4 with TRBJ2-2, with no clear D. V lost 8 bases, J lost 5 bases, and 3 bases lay in between. The CDR3 spans 10 residues. For the CDR3, the DNA is TGTGCCAGCGGAACCGGGGAGCTGTTTTTT. Protein product: CASGTGELFF.

The V gene is TRBV19, the J gene TRBJ1-5; D remains ambiguous. From germline, CDR1 is LNHDA and CDR2 SQIVND (reference sequence). V dropped 1 base and J dropped 6 bases, with 7 bases sitting between them. The CDR3 runs to 13 residues. The CDR3 DNA sequence: TGTGCCAGTAGTATAGGAGGGAGTCAGCCCCAGCATTTT. Its protein product is CASSIGGSQPQHF. Together with reference TRBV19 and TRBJ1-5, the CDR3 gives the full variable domain: DGGITQSPKYLFRKEGQNVTLSCEQNLNHDAMYWYRQDPGQGLRLIYYSQIVNDFQKGDIAEGYSVSREKKESFPLTVTSAQKNPTAFYLCASSIGGSQPQHFGDGTRLSIL.

This chain links TRBV4-3 with TRBJ2-5, with D hard to call. The germline gives CDR1 LGHNA, CDR2 YSLEER. This CDR3 has 15 residues. Trimming stripped 4 bases from V and 1 base from J, with 13 bases between. CDR3 coding DNA: TGCGCCAGCAGCCGTACCTACGGCGGCCAAGAGACCCAGTACTTC. This translates into CASSRTYGGQETQYF.

J is TRBJ2-5 and V is TRBV12-5, with 7 bases fitting TRBD1. The CDR3 is made up of 14 amino acids. After removal of 4 bases from V and 2 bases from J, the junction contained 4 bases not matched to a gene. Per germline, CDR1 LGHNT and CDR2 FRNRAP. The DNA of the CDR3 is TGTGCTAGTGGTTCCGGGACAGCTCAAGAGACCCAGTACTTC. Translation: CASGSGTAQETQYF.

The V and J genes are TRBV15 and TRBJ2-3; tentatively, D is TRBD2 (7 bases). The germline CDR1 and CDR2 sequences are LNHNV and YYDKDF (reference sequence). Trimming pared 1 base from V and 2 bases from J, leaving 13 bases between. The CDR3 length is 16 residues. The CDR3 reads CATSRGSGGSTDTQYF. The CDR3 DNA is TGTGCCACCAGCAGAGGCTCGGGGGGCTCCACAGATACGCAGTATTTT.

This clone was seen only a few times. V is TRBV4-3 and J is TRBJ2-3; 8 bases are shared with TRBD1. The CDR3 spans 16 residues. The germline V gene encodes CDR1 LGHNA and CDR2 YSLEER. V was clipped by 0 bases and J by 6 bases; unmatched bases: 8. The CDR3: CASSQDRSGGADTQYF. The CDR3, as DNA: TGCGCCAGCAGCCAAGATCGGTCAGGGGGCGCGGATACGCAGTATTTT.

The chain has TRBV19 and TRBJ2-7; 12 positions agree with TRBD1. J gave up 4 bases and V 3 bases, and 1 base lay outside the gene matches. The CDR3 consists of 14 residues. Germline V CDR1 and CDR2: LNHDA, SQIVND (reference sequence). The CDR3, as DNA: TGTGCCAGTAGTATGGGACAGGGGGCTTACGAGCAGTACTTC. This codes for CASSMGQGAYEQYF.

The chain recombines TRBV14 with TRBJ2-5; unclear D gene. The CDR3 spans 15 residues. CDR1 is SGHDN, CDR2 FVKESK, per germline. V was cut by 0 bases and J by 3 bases, with 11 bases left in between. CDR3 residues: CASSQDVREKETQYF. Here the CDR3 DNA reads TGTGCCAGCAGCCAAGATGTAAGGGAAAAAGAGACCCAGTACTTC.

The chain links TRBV19 to TRBJ2-1; 8 bases align to TRBD2. This CDR3 has 17 residues. CDR1 LNHDA and CDR2 SQIVND come from the germline V gene (reference sequence). V was pared by 5 bases and J by 0 bases, with 9 bases of the junction left unmatched. The CDR3 loop is CASSLTGTSGSYNEQFF. The CDR3 region has the DNA TGTGCCAGTAGTTTGACGGGCACTAGCGGCTCCTACAATGAGCAGTTCTTC.

This clone was counted only a few times. The J gene is TRBJ2-2, the V gene TRBV3-1 (or the pseudogene TRBV3-2), with no clear D. This CDR3 spans 18 amino acids. Germline-derived CDR1 and CDR2 are LGHDT and YNNKEL (reference sequence). Trimming shortened V by 0 bases and J by 1 base, and 15 bases separated the two germline ends. CDR3 loop: CASSQDISPLGNTGELFF. The CDR3 DNA sequence: TGTGCCAGCAGCCAAGATATTTCCCCCCTTGGGAACACCGGGGAGCTGTTTTTT.

The genes are TRBV6-1 and TRBJ2-7; the D gene is possibly TRBD1 (5 bases). In germline, CDR1 is MNHNS, CDR2 SASEGT. The CDR3 length is 12 residues. V lost 0 bases, J lost 5 bases, and 5 bases lay in between. CDR3 nucleotides: TGTGCCAGCAGTGAAGCGGGGCACGAGCAGTACGTC. Its protein product is CASSEAGHEQYV.

The V call is TRBV5-1, the J call TRBJ2-2; 9 positions match TRBD1. This CDR3 region has 20 residues. Trimming took 4 bases from V and 2 from J; bases not matched to a gene: 18. Germline CDR1 SGHRS, CDR2 YFSETQ. The CDR3: CASSPAGTGFSVSNTGELFF. Written as DNA, the CDR3 is TGCGCCAGCAGCCCTGCCGGGACAGGGTTTTCTGTTTCCAACACCGGGGAGCTGTTTTTT. Combining the CDR3 with reference TRBV5-1 and TRBJ2-2 gives the whole variable domain KAGVTQTPRYLIKTRGQQVTLSCSPISGHRSVSWYQQTPGQGLQFLFEYFSETQRNKGNFPGRFSGRQFSNSRSEMNVSTLELGDSALYLCASSPAGTGFSVSNTGELFFGEGSRLTVL.

The chain is built from TRBV7-9 and TRBJ1-2; D ambiguous. CDR1 is SEHNR, CDR2 FQNEAQ, per germline (reference sequence). The CDR3 is 14 residues long. The germline V and J ends were trimmed by 4 bases and 1 base, with 10 bases remaining between them. CDR3 DNA sequence: TGTGCCAGCAGCTACGACCTACTTAACTATGGCTACACCTTC. It translates to CASSYDLLNYGYTF.

The rearrangement links TRBV9 to TRBJ1-4, with no clear D. The CDR3 spans 15 residues. Trimming shortened V by 3 bases and J by 0 bases, and 9 bases separated the two germline ends. Germline V lookup: CDR1 SGDLS, CDR2 YYNGEE. The CDR3 reads CASSGGGSTNEKLFF. CDR3 bases: TGTGCCAGCAGCGGTGGCGGTTCAACTAATGAAAAACTGTTTTTT.

The V and J genes are TRBV3-1 (or the pseudogene TRBV3-2) and TRBJ2-2, with a possible D match to TRBD1 (6 bases). The CDR3 is 14 residues long. Germline V gene data show CDR1 as LGHDT and CDR2 as YNNKEL (reference sequence). With 2 bases removed from V and 4 bases from J, the gap between germline ends came to 8 bases. The CDR3 DNA follows: TGTGCCAGCAGCCAAAACAGGGCCACCGGGGAGCTGTTTTTT. It codes for CASSQNRATGELFF.

The CDR3 reads CSVGNVGYEQYF. The CDR3, as DNA: TGCAGCGTTGGGAACGTGGGCTACGAGCAGTACTTC. The rearrangement joins TRBV29-1 to TRBJ2-7; no reliable D call. The V end was cut by 4 bases, the J end by 3 bases, with 10 bases between. The CDR3 is 12 residues long. The germline V gene encodes CDR1 SQVTM and CDR2 ANQGSEA.

This clone has only one observation. V usage is TRBV30 and J usage is TRBJ1-4; tentatively, D is TRBD1 (6 bases). The CDR3 has 16 residues. Germline lookup yields CDR1 GTSNPN and CDR2 SVGIG (reference sequence). Trimming shortened V by 8 bases and J by 9 bases, and 28 bases separated the two germline ends. The DNA of the CDR3 is TGTGCCCGATTGGACTTCAGAGGCAGGGGACTGAAAAAACTGTTTTTT. Its translation is CARLDFRGRGLKKLFF.